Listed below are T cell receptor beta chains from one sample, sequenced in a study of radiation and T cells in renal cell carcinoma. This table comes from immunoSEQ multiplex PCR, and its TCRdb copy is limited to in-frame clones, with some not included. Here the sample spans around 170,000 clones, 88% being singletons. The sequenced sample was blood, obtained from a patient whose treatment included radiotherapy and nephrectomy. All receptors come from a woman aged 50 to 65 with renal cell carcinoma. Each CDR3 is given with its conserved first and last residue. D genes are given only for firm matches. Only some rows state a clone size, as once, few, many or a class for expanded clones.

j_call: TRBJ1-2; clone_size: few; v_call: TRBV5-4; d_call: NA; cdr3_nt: TGTGCCAGCAGCTTGGGTGCCAACCTCCCCTATGGCTACACCTTC; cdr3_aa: CASSLGANLPYGYTF
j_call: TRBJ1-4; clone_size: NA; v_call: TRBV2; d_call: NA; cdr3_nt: TGTGCCAGCAGAGACCAGGGAATAGCTAATGAAAAACTGTTTTTT; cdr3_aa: CASRDQGIANEKLFF
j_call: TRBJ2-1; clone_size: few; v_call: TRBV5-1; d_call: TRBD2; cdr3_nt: TGCGCCAGCAGCTTGGCACTAGCGGGGGGAAGGTGGCAGTTCTTC; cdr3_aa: CASSLALAGGRWQFF
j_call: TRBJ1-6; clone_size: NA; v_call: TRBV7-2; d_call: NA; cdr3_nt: TGTGCCAGCAGCAGTTCCGGGACGGCTAATTCACCCCTCCACTTT; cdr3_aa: CASSSSGTANSPLHF
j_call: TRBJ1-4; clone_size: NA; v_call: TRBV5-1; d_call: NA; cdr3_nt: TGCGCCAGCAGCTTGGACAGCGACCCAAGTGAAAAACTGTTTTTT; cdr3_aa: CASSLDSDPSEKLFF
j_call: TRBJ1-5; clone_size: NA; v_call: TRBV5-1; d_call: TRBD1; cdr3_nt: TGCGCCAGCAGCTTGACAGGGGGTGAGGAGCCCCAGCATTTT; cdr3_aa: CASSLTGGEEPQHF
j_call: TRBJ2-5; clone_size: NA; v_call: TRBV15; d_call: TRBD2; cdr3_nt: TGTGCCACCAGCAGAGTGGGCGGCGGGGGAAACCAAGAGACCCAGTACTTC; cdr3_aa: CATSRVGGGGNQETQYF
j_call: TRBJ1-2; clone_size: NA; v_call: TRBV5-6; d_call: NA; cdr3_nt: TGTGCCAGCAGCTTGACAGGTCCCTATGGCTACACCTTC; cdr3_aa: CASSLTGPYGYTF
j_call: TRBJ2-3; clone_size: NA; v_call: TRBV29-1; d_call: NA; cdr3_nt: TGCAGCGGTTACGACACTATAAGGAGAGATACGCAGTATTTT; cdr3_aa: CSGYDTIRRDTQYF
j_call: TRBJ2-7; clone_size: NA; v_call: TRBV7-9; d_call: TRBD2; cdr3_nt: TGTGCCAGCAGCTTAGCGGCTAGCGGGGTTGGCGAGCAGTACTTC; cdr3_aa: CASSLAASGVGEQYF
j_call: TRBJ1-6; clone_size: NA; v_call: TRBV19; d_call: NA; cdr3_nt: TGTGCCAGTAGTATGAAACGGCAGTATAATTCACCCCTCCACTTT; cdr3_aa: CASSMKRQYNSPLHF
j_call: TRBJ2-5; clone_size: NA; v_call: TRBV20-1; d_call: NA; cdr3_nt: TGCAGTGCTAGGAGGGGCACCCAGTACTTC; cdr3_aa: CSARRGTQYF
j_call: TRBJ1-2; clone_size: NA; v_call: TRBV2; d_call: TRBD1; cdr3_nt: TGTGCCAGCAGTGCGACCGGGACAGGGACTTATGGCTACACCTTC; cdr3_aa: CASSATGTGTYGYTF
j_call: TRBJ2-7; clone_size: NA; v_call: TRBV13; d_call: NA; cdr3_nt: TGTGCCAGCAGCGGACCCAGGGTCTACGAGCAGTACTTC; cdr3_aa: CASSGPRVYEQYF
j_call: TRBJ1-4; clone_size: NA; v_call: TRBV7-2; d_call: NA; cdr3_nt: TGTGCCAGCACATCGGATACGGCTAATGAAAAACTGTTTTTT; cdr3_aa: CASTSDTANEKLFF
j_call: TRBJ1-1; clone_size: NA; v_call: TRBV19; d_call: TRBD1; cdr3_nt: TGTGCCAGTAGTATCGGGACAGGGCAAACTGAAGCTTTCTTT; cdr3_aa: CASSIGTGQTEAFF
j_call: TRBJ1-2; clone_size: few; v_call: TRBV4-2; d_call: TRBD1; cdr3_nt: TGTGCCAGCAGCTACCGGGACAGCGCTAACTATGGCTACACCTTC; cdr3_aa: CASSYRDSANYGYTF
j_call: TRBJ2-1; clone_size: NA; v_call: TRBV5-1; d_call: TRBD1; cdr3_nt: TGCGCCAGCAGCGGATGGACAGGGGGGTACAATGAGCAGTTCTTC; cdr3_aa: CASSGWTGGYNEQFF
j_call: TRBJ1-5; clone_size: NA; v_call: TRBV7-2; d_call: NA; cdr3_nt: TGTGCCAGCAGCTTAAATCCAGGGAATCAGCCCCAGCATTTT; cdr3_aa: CASSLNPGNQPQHF
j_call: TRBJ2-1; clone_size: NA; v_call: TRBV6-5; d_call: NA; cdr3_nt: TGTGCCAGCAGCGCCCGGGACACTAAGTTCTTC; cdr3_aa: CASSARDTKFF
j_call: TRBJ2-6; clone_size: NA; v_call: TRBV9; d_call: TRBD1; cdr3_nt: TGTGCCAGCAGCCCTAGGACAGGGTCTGGGGCCAACGTCCTGACTTTC; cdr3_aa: CASSPRTGSGANVLTF
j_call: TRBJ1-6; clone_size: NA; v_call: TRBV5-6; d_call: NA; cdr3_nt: TGTGCCAGCAGCCAGAGCCTAAAGGTTGGGAGGAATTCACCCCTCCACTTT; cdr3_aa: CASSQSLKVGRNSPLHF
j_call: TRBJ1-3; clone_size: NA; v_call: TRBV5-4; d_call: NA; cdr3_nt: TGTGCCAGCAGCTTGGCGGACACCTCTGGAAACACCATATATTTT; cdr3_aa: CASSLADTSGNTIYF
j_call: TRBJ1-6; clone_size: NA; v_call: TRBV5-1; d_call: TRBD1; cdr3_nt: TGCGCCAGCAGCCTACAGGGGGCTGAGGGGAATTCACCCCTCCACTTT; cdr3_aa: CASSLQGAEGNSPLHF
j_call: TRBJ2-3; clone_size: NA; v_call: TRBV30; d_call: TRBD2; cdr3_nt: TGTGCCTGGAGTAGGAGCGGGGGGGCGGATACGCAGTATTTT; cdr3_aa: CAWSRSGGADTQYF
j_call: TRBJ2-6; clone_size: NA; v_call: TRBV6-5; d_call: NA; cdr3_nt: TGTGCCACCTCGGTCCTAGGAGGGCAGGCCAACGTCCTGACTTTC; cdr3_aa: CATSVLGGQANVLTF
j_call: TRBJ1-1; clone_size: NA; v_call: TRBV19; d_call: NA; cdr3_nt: TGTGCCAGTAGTATAGTCCAGGGGACTGAAGCTTTCTTT; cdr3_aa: CASSIVQGTEAFF
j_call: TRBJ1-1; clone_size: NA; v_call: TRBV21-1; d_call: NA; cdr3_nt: TGTGCCAGCAGCCAAGGACAGGAGATAATAAACACTGAAGCTTTCTTT; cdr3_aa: CASSQGQEIINTEAFF
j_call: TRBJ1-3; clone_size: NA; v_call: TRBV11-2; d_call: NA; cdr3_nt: TGTGCCAGCAGCTTAGATAGGGGAAACACCATATATTTT; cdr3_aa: CASSLDRGNTIYF
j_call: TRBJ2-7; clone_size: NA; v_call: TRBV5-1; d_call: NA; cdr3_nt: TGCGCCAGCAGCTTGGCCAAGGGTGGAGGAATGTGGGGCTACGAGCAGTACTTC; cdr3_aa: CASSLAKGGGMWGYEQYF
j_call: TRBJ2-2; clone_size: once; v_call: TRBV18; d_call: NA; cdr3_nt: TGTGCCAGCTCACCTCTGACAGGAACCACCGGGGAGCTGTTTTTT; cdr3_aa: CASSPLTGTTGELFF
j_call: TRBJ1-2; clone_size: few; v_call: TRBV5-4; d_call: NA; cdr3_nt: TGTGCCAGCAGCTACGACAGGACGTATATTGGCTACACCTTC; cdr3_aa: CASSYDRTYIGYTF
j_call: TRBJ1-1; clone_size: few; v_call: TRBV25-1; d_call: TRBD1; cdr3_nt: TGTGCCAGCAGAACAGGGGGCACTGAAGCTTTCTTT; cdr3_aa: CASRTGGTEAFF
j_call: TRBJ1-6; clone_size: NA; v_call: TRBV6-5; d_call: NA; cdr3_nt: TGTGCCAGCACTAGCAGGGCTAATTCACCCCTCCACTTT; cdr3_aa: CASTSRANSPLHF
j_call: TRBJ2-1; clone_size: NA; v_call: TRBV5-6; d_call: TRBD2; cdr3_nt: TGTGCCAGCAGCTGGAGCGGGGGGTCCTACAATGAGCAGTTCTTC; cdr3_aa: CASSWSGGSYNEQFF
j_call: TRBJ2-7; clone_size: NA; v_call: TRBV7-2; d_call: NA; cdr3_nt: TGTGCCAGCAGCCAAGGGAGAACAGGGTCCGAGCAGTACTTC; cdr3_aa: CASSQGRTGSEQYF
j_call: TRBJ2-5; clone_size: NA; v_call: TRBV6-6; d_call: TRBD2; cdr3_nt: TGTGCCAGCAGTCCACCTACTAGCGCTCAAGAGACCCAGTACTTC; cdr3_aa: CASSPPTSAQETQYF
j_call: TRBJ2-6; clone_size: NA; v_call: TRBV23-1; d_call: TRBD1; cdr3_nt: TGCGCCAGCAGTCAATCAGGGACAGGGAGCTCTGGGGCCAACGTCCTGACTTTC; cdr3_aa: CASSQSGTGSSGANVLTF
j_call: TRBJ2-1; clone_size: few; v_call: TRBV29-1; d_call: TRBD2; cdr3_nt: TGCAGCGTTGAAAGGCGGGGGGGCCGGAACAATGAGCAGTTCTTC; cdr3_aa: CSVERRGGRNNEQFF
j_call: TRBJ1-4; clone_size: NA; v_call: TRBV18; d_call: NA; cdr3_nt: TGTGCCAGCTCACCACGACGGACAGAGTCCGAAAAACTGTTTTTT; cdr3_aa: CASSPRRTESEKLFF
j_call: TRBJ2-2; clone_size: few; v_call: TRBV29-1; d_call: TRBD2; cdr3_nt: TGCAGCGTTGAAGATCCCCGCCTAGCGGGGGGGCCAGTCGGGGAGCTGTTTTTT; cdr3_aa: CSVEDPRLAGGPVGELFF
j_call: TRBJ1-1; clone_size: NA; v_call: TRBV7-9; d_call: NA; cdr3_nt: TGTGCCAGCAGCTTAGGGGCCCGCACTGAAGCTTTCTTT; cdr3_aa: CASSLGARTEAFF
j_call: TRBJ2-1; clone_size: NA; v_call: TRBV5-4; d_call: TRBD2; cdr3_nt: TGTGCCAGCAGCCCGATGGCGGGGGGGCGAAACAATGAGCAGTTCTTC; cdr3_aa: CASSPMAGGRNNEQFF
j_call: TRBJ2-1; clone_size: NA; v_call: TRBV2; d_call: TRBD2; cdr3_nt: TGTGCCAGCAAGACTAGCGGGGGGGTGAATGAGCAGTTCTTC; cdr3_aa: CASKTSGGVNEQFF
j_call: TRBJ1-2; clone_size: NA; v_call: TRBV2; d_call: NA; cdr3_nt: TGTGCCAGCAGTGAACAAGGACAGAACTATGGCTACACCTTC; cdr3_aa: CASSEQGQNYGYTF
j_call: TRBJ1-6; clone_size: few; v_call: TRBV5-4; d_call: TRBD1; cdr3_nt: TGTGCCAGCAGCTTGGTAGGGACAGGGTCTTCACCCCTCCACTTT; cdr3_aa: CASSLVGTGSSPLHF
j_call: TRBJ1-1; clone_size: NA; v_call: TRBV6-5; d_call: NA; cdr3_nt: TGTGCCAGCAGTTACAAGGGTGACACTGAAGCTTTCTTT; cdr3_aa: CASSYKGDTEAFF
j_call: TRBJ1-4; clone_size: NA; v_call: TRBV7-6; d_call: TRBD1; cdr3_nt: TGTGCCAGCAGCTTAGAGACAGGGCTGGGGGAAAAACTGTTTTTT; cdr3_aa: CASSLETGLGEKLFF
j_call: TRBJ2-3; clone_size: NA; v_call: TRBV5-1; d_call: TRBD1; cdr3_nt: TGCGCCAGCAGCCCGGGACAGTTCACAGATACGCAGTATTTT; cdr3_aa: CASSPGQFTDTQYF
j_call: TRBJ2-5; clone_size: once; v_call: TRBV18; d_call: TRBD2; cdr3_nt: TGTGCCAGCTCACCCCTACTTATGGGGGGGGACGAAGAGACCCAGTACTTC; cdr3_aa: CASSPLLMGGDEETQYF